This paragraph covers one T cell receptor beta chain sequence. This specimen belongs to a study of blood T cell repertoires in COVID-19. Germline CDR1 reads SGHTA; CDR2 reads FQGTGA. V lost 1 base and J lost 9; bases outside the gene matches: 9. The CDR3 contains 15 residues. Original methodology: Researchers report that nucleated cell counts were estimated from reference gene primer amplification. Sequencing was performed with immunoSEQ multiplex PCR; in TCRdb, only in-frame clones are kept and a portion is missing. V, J and clone size are those of that table, while D and trimming were read from the DNA. This table holds fewer than 40,000 clones, about 82% found once.

Sequenced sample: peripheral blood. The rearrangement uses TRBV7-3 and TRBJ2-1; 7 bases match TRBD2. The sequence was collected from a human donor in a cohort sampled during active COVID-19. CDR3 sequence: CASSLNPGLEGEQFF. The DNA for the CDR3 is TGTGCCAGCAGCTTAAACCCCGGACTAGAGGGTGAGCAGTTCTTC.